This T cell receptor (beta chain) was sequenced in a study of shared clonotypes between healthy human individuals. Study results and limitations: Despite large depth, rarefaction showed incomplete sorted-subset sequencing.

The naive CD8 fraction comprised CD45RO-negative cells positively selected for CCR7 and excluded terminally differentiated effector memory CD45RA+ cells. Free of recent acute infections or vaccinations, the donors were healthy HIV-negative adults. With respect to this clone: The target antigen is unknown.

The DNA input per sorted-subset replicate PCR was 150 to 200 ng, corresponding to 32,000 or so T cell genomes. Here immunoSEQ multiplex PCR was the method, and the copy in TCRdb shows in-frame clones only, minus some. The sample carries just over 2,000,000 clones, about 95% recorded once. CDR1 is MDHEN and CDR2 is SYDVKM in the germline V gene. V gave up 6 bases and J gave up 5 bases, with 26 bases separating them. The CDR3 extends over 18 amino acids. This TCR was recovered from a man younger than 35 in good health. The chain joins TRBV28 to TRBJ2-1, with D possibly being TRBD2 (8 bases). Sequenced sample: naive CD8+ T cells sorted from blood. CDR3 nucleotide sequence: TGTGCCAGCAGCCGTCGGGAGGGGGCGGTTTGGCTGGACAATGAGCAGTTCTTC. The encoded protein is CASSRREGAVWLDNEQFF. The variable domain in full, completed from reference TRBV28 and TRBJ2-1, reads DVKVTQSSRYLVKRTGEKVFLECVQDMDHENMFWYRQDPGLGLRLIYFSYDVKMKEKGDIPEGYSVSREKKERFSLILESASTNQTSMYLCASSRREGAVWLDNEQFFGPGTRLTVL.